Here is one T cell receptor (beta chain) with its context. The source of the sample is a study of cytomegalovirus exposure and HLA in healthy donors. Both 60 Vbeta primers and 13 Jbeta primers went into the PCR. Clones were read by immunoSEQ multiplex PCR, and TCRdb kept only the in-frame ones, dropping some. The data show 150,000 or so clones, with less than 80% seen just once and roughly 0.82% held by the top ten. This CDR3 comprises 16 residues. V lost 2 bases and J lost 1, with 12 bases in between. The V gene's germline CDR1 is MDHEN and CDR2 SYDVKM. The sequencing sample was made of PBMCs. The chain joins TRBV28 to TRBJ2-4; D gene ambiguous. The sequence was obtained from a female donor in good health and CMV-seronegative. DNA for the CDR3: TGTGCCAGCAGTTTACCTCGGCAGAGGGCCAAAAACATTCAGTACTTC. Translation: CASSLPRQRAKNIQYF.